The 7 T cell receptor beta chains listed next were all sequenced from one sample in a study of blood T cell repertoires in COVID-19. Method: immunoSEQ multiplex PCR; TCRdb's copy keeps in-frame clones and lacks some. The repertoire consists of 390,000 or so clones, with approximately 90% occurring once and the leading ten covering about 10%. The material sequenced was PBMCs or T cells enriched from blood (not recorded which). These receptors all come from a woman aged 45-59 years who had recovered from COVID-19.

The CDR3 sequence is CASSPVDRGGYGYTF. The CDR3 DNA follows: TGTGCCAGCAGCCCTGTGGACAGGGGGGGCTATGGCTACACCTTC. The J gene is TRBJ1-2, the V gene TRBV5-4; 10 bases line up with TRBD1. Germline V gene data show CDR1 as SGHNT and CDR2 as YYREEE (reference sequence). V lost 4 bases, J lost 4 bases, and 7 bases stayed unmatched. The CDR3 has 15 amino acids.

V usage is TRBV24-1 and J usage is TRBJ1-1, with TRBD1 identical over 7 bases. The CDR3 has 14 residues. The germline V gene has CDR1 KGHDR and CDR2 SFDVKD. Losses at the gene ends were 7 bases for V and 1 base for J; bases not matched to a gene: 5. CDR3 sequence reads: CATREQGTNTEAFF. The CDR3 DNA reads TGTGCCACCAGGGAACAGGGGACGAACACTGAAGCTTTCTTT.

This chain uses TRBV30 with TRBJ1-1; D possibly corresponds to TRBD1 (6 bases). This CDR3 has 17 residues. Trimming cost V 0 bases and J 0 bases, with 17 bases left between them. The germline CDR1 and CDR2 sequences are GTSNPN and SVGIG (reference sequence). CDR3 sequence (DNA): TGTGCCTGGAGTGTACGCAGGGGCCAAGCCATGAACACTGAAGCTTTCTTT. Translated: CAWSVRRGQAMNTEAFF.

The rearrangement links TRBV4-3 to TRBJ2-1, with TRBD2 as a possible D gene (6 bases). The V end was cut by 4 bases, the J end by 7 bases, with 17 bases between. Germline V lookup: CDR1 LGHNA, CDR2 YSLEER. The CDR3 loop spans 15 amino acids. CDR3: CASSREPGLNNEQFF. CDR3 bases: TGCGCCAGCAGCCGGGAACCGGGACTGAATAATGAGCAGTTCTTC.

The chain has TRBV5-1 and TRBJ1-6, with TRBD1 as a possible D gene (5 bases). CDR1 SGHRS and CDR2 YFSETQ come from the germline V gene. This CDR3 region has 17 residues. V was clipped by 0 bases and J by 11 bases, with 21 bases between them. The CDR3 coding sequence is TGCGCCAGCAGCTTGGTTCGGCAGCAGGGCGCCTCGACACCCCTCCACTTT. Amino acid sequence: CASSLVRQQGASTPLHF.

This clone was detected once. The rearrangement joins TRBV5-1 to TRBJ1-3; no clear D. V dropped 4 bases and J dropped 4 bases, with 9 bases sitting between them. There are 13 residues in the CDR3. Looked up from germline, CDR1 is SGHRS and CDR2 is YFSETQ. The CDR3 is CASSLGEGNTIYF. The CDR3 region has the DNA TGCGCCAGCAGCCTGGGAGAGGGAAACACCATATATTTT. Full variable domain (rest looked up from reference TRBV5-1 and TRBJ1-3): KAGVTQTPRYLIKTRGQQVTLSCSPISGHRSVSWYQQTPGQGLQFLFEYFSETQRNKGNFPGRFSGRQFSNSRSEMNVSTLELGDSALYLCASSLGEGNTIYFGEGSWLTVV.

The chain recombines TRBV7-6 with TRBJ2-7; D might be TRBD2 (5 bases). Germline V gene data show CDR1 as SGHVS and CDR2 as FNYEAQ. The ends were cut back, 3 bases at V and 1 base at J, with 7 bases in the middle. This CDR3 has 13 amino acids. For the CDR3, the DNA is TGTGCCAGCAGCTTCGAGGGTTCCTACGAGCAGTACTTC. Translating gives CASSFEGSYEQYF.